Following are 7 T cell receptor beta chains from one sample sequenced in a study of monozygotic twins with inflammatory bowel disease. TCRdb re-called the 5' RACE reads and gives one entry per CDR3 protein, without DNA. The listing records about 300,000 distinct CDR3 sequences. The source material was blood. These receptors all come from a human donor with ulcerative colitis or Crohn's disease, or a healthy co-twin of an affected twin (not recorded which).

The CDR3 loop is CASSLEGAGLSSDTQYF. The chain uses TRBV7-2 and TRBJ2-3; TCRdb lists TRBD2, though no DNA is available to test this call. The CDR3 is made up of 17 amino acids. Germline values: CDR1 SGHTA, CDR2 FQGNSA.

CDR3: CASSLLAGTNTGELFF. The chain couples TRBV5-1 to TRBJ2-2; TCRdb calls TRBD2, which cannot be checked without DNA. This CDR3 comprises 16 residues. Germline V gene data show CDR1 as SGHRS and CDR2 as YFSETQ. The entire variable domain, with the rest obtained from reference TRBV5-1 and TRBJ2-2, is as follows: KAGVTQTPRYLIKTRGQQVTLSCSPISGHRSVSWYQQTPGQGLQFLFEYFSETQRNKGNFPGRFSGRQFSNSRSEMNVSTLELGDSALYLCASSLLAGTNTGELFFGEGSRLTVL.

The chain uses TRBV7-2 and TRBJ2-5. The CDR3 covers 13 residues. Looked up from germline, CDR1 is SGHTA and CDR2 is FQGNSA. The chain's CDR3 is CASSLGSQETQYF.

The chain couples TRBV18 to TRBJ2-6; without DNA, the TCRdb call of TRBD1 cannot be checked. In germline, CDR1 is KGHSH, CDR2 LQKENI. The CDR3 loop spans 13 amino acids. The CDR3 spells CGSAGSGANVLTF. Using reference TRBV18 and TRBJ2-6 for the parts outside the CDR3, the full variable domain is NAGVMQNPRHLVRRRGQEARLRCSPMKGHSHVYWYRQLPEEGLKFMVYLQKENIIDESGMPKERFSAEFPKEGPSILRIQQVVRGDSAAYFCGSAGSGANVLTFGAGSRLTVL.

This chain uses TRBV24-1 with TRBJ2-1; the TRBD2 assignment by TCRdb is unverifiable without DNA. Germline CDR1 reads KGHDR; CDR2 reads SFDVKD. The CDR3 runs to 12 residues. CDR3 residues: CATADPRGEQFF.

V usage is TRBV7-2 and J usage is TRBJ2-5; as DNA is missing, the TRBD2 call by TCRdb cannot be tested. There are 15 residues in the CDR3. Per germline, CDR1 SGHTA and CDR2 FQGNSA. CDR3 sequence reads: CASSRLAGAQETQYF.

Here the CDR3 reads CASSLVNTGELFF. The chain carries TRBV11-3 and TRBJ2-2. The CDR3 is 13 residues long. Germline loops: CDR1 SGHNT, CDR2 YENEEA.